A single sample gave rise to the 24 T cell receptor beta chains below, sequenced in a study of T cell responses to AZD1222 COVID-19 vaccine. Generated by immunoSEQ multiplex PCR, the TCRdb table keeps only in-frame clones and is missing some. The data hold some 150,000 clones, with 92% observed a single time. The source material was peripheral blood, sampled on day 0 of AZD1222 vaccination. These receptors came from an adult in good health.

This clone was counted a few times. The chain joins TRBV19 to TRBJ2-4; 11 bases map to TRBD2. CDR1 LNHDA and CDR2 SQIVND come from the germline V gene (reference sequence). This CDR3 spans 13 amino acids. J lost 14 bases, V lost 3 bases, and 6 bases had no gene match. The CDR3 sequence: CASSMGTSGREYF. In nucleotides, the CDR3 is TGTGCCAGTAGTATGGGGACTAGCGGCAGGGAGTACTTC.

The V and J genes are TRBV6-6 and TRBJ2-7; D is unclear. Trimming cost V 0 bases and J 6 bases, with 6 bases left between them. The germline V gene encodes CDR1 MNHNY and CDR2 SVGAGI (reference sequence). The CDR3 totals 12 residues. CDR3 nucleotides: TGTGCCAGCAGTTACTCGAATGTCGAGCAGTACTTC. The encoded protein is CASSYSNVEQYF.

V gene TRBV30 combines with J gene TRBJ2-1, with no clear D. The CDR3 loop spans 13 amino acids. Trimming removed 1 base from V and 7 bases from J, with 11 bases in between. Germline CDR1 and CDR2: GTSNPN and SVGIG (reference sequence). CDR3 sequence (DNA): TGTGCCTGGAGTGGAGCAGCGAGGAATGAGCAGTTCTTC. This encodes CAWSGAARNEQFF. Based on the CDR3 plus reference TRBV30 and TRBJ2-1, the full variable domain is SQTIHQWPATLVQPVGSPLSLECTVEGTSNPNLYWYRQAAGRGLQLLFYSVGIGQISSEVPQNLSASRPQDRQFILSSKKLLLSDSGFYLCAWSGAARNEQFFGPGTRLTVL.

The chain joins TRBV12-3 or TRBV12-4 to TRBJ1-5; D call uncertain. The CDR3 is made up of 13 amino acids. Trimming left V 8 bases short and J 4 bases short, with 12 bases between. CDR3 nucleotide sequence: TGTGCCAGCCGAACACAGCCGAATCAGCCCCAGCATTTT. This sequence encodes CASRTQPNQPQHF.

V gene TRBV4-1 combines with J gene TRBJ1-5; D not resolved. The CDR3 has 14 amino acids. CDR1 is MGHRA and CDR2 is YSYEKL in the germline V gene. V was cut by 5 bases and J by 6 bases, with 14 bases left in between. CDR3 nucleotides: TGCGCCAGCAGCGACGCAGGATACTCTCAGCCCCAGCATTTT. Its translation: CASSDAGYSQPQHF.

The gene calls are TRBV3-1 (or the pseudogene TRBV3-2) and TRBJ2-7; a possible D gene is TRBD2 (5 bases). The CDR3 sequence is 16 residues long. Trimming removed 4 bases at V and 2 bases at J, with 18 bases between. Germline CDR1 is LGHDT and CDR2 is YNNKEL (reference sequence). Written as DNA, the CDR3 is TGTGCCAGCAGCCGATATCTCGGCGGGCGGACCTACGAGCAGTACTTC. It specifies CASSRYLGGRTYEQYF.

The genes are TRBV18 and TRBJ2-7; D assignment may be TRBD1 or TRBD2 (5 bases each). The CDR3 extends over 13 amino acids. V dropped 5 bases and J dropped 3 bases, with 11 bases sitting between them. In germline, CDR1 is KGHSH, CDR2 LQKENI. As DNA, the CDR3 is TGTGCCAGCTCAAGGACGAGGGGCTACGAGCAGTACTTC. Protein product: CASSRTRGYEQYF.

The chain joins TRBV7-3 to TRBJ2-1; 7 bases line up with TRBD2. The length of the CDR3 is 16 residues. Trimming cost V 2 bases and J 6 bases; bases outside gene matches: 10. Germline CDR1 is SGHTA and CDR2 is FQGTGA. The CDR3: CASSLQPGGPRNEQFF. CDR3 nucleotide sequence: TGTGCCAGCAGCTTACAGCCGGGAGGCCCGCGCAATGAGCAGTTCTTC. Full variable domain (rest looked up from reference TRBV7-3 and TRBJ2-1): GAGVSQTPSNKVTEKGKYVELRCDPISGHTALYWYRQSLGQGPEFLIYFQGTGAADDSGLPNDRFFAVRPEGSVSTLKIQRTERGDSAVYLCASSLQPGGPRNEQFFGPGTRLTVL.

This sequence joins TRBV25-1 and TRBJ2-6; 8 nucleotides match TRBD1. The germline V gene encodes CDR1 MGHDK and CDR2 SYGVNS. J lost 6 bases, V lost 5 bases, and 3 bases had no gene match. This CDR3 spans 14 amino acids. This CDR3 reads CASSRTGSANVLTF. CDR3 nucleotides: TGTGCCAGCAGTCGGACAGGGTCGGCCAACGTCCTGACTTTC. Variable domain in full (rest from reference TRBV25-1 and TRBJ2-6): EADIYQTPRYLVIGTGKKITLECSQTMGHDKMYWYQQDPGMELHLIHYSYGVNSTEKGDLSSESTVSRIRTEHFPLTLESARPSHTSQYLCASSRTGSANVLTFGAGSRLTVL.

The chain employs TRBV28 and TRBJ1-2; D gene unclear. The CDR3 covers 11 residues. V was clipped by 7 bases and J by 7 bases, with 10 bases between them. Germline V gene lookup returns CDR1 MDHEN and CDR2 SYDVKM. CDR3: CASTPGGGYTF. The CDR3 nucleotides read TGTGCCAGCACCCCGGGTGGTGGCTACACCTTC.

This clone was seen only once. The V and J genes are TRBV5-1 and TRBJ1-3; 7 bases line up with TRBD1. CDR3 length equals 15 residues. With V trimmed by 4 bases and J by 3 bases, 7 bases remained unmatched. Germline CDR1 reads SGHRS; CDR2 reads YFSETQ. The CDR3, as DNA: TGCGCCAGCAGCCCCCAGGGGGGCAATGGAAACACCATATATTTT. Translated, it gives CASSPQGGNGNTIYF.

The chain combines TRBV5-1 with TRBJ2-7; TRBD1 might be the D (5 bases). V was shortened by 0 bases and J by 3 bases, with 10 bases between the two germline ends. This CDR3 spans 14 amino acids. Germline V gives CDR1 SGHRS, CDR2 YFSETQ. CDR3: CASSLDSGLYEQYF. The CDR3 DNA follows: TGCGCCAGCAGCTTGGATTCAGGGCTCTACGAGCAGTACTTC.

Turning to this clone: Its ends do not fully match the called genes, so a read error is possible. This chain connects TRBV28 to TRBJ2-7, with a weak D call TRBD1 (5 bases). Looked up from germline, CDR1 is MDHEN and CDR2 is SYDVKM. The CDR3 has 14 residues. Here the CDR3 reads CASSSVGASDEQYF. The CDR3 nucleotides read TGTGCCAGCAGTTCAGTAGGGGCCTCCGACGAGCAGTACTTC.

The V call is TRBV6-1, the J call TRBJ1-1, with unresolved D. Germline V gene sequence: CDR1 MNHNS, CDR2 SASEGT. Trimming cost V 8 bases and J 1 base, with 8 bases left between them. The CDR3 runs to 12 residues. The CDR3 reads CASSKGNTEAFF. The CDR3 DNA follows: TGTGCCAGCTCTAAAGGGAACACTGAAGCTTTCTTT.

The rearrangement uses TRBV18 and TRBJ1-6, with D perhaps TRBD1 (6 bases). Germline CDR1 KGHSH, CDR2 LQKENI. The CDR3 contains 14 residues. V lost 4 bases, J lost 5 bases, and 9 bases lay in between. The CDR3 loop is CASSRDNNNSPLHF. CDR3 coding DNA: TGTGCCAGCTCACGGGACAACAATAATTCACCCCTCCACTTT.

This clone showed up many times. The chain joins TRBV27 to TRBJ1-1, with no clear D. CDR1 is MNHEY, CDR2 SMNVEV, per germline (reference sequence). The CDR3 is made up of 14 amino acids. V lost 5 bases and J lost 0, with 10 bases in between. Here the CDR3 DNA reads TGTGCCAGCAGTCCTGCGGCGGTGAACACTGAAGCTTTCTTT. Translating gives CASSPAAVNTEAFF.

A note on this clone: Other DNA variants within this sample encode the same CDR3. The chain links TRBV19 to TRBJ1-2; TRBD1 is a possible D gene (6 bases). The CDR3 has 15 amino acids. Trimming took off 1 base at V and 4 bases at J, with 13 bases between the two ends. Germline values: CDR1 LNHDA, CDR2 SQIVND (reference sequence). CDR3 in amino acids: CASSIARRQVYGYTF. In DNA form, the CDR3 reads TGTGCCAGTAGTATAGCCCGCCGACAGGTCTATGGCTACACCTTC.

The V gene is TRBV5-1, the J gene TRBJ1-1; D not certain. Looked up from germline, CDR1 is SGHRS and CDR2 is YFSETQ. CDR3 length equals 16 residues. V was cut by 0 bases and J by 1 base, with 13 bases left in between. CDR3 nucleotides: TGCGCCAGCAGCTTGGCCGCCACGTACAAGAACACTGAAGCTTTCTTT. This codes for CASSLAATYKNTEAFF.

This sequence joins TRBV27 and TRBJ1-3; 7 bases map to TRBD1. The CDR3 sequence is 14 residues long. From germline, CDR1 is MNHEY and CDR2 SMNVEV (reference sequence). Losses at the gene ends were 3 bases for V and 8 bases for J; bases not matched to a gene: 7. Written as DNA, the CDR3 is TGTGCCAGCAGTTTCCGCAGGGGGGGAGACACCATATATTTT. Translated: CASSFRRGGDTIYF.

Points on this clone: The same CDR3 also results from other DNA sequences found in this sample. V gene TRBV5-4 combines with J gene TRBJ2-5; D unclear. The CDR3 totals 11 residues. Per the germline V gene, CDR1 is SGHNT and CDR2 is YYREEE (reference sequence). Trimming removed 1 base at V and 3 bases at J, with 1 base between. The CDR3 spells CASSLKETQYF. DNA of the CDR3: TGTGCCAGCAGCTTGAAAGAGACCCAGTACTTC.

The rearrangement uses TRBV6-2 or TRBV6-3 and TRBJ1-5; 7 bases are shared with TRBD1. The length of the CDR3 is 15 residues. The germline V gene has CDR1 MNHEY and CDR2 SVGEGT. Germline trimming cut 5 bases from V and 3 bases from J; bases unmatched to any gene: 7. This CDR3 is CASSTGQTPNQPQHF. The CDR3 DNA follows: TGTGCCAGCAGTACGGGACAGACTCCCAATCAGCCCCAGCATTTT.

In the case of this clone: Sequence at one end of the junction differs from germline and may be a read error. The chain links TRBV4-1 to TRBJ1-2; no definite D call. The CDR3 is 15 amino acids. The V gene's germline CDR1 is MGHRA and CDR2 YSYEKL. CDR3 in amino acids: CASSQGRPPQDRAFF. CDR3 nucleotides: TGCGCCAGCAGCCAAGGTCGTCCCCCCCAGGACCGGGCCTTCTTC.

The count of this clone is one. This sequence joins TRBV30 and TRBJ2-2, with 7 bases aligning to TRBD2. Germline CDR1 and CDR2: GTSNPN and SVGIG (reference sequence). This CDR3 contains 15 residues. V was pared by 3 bases and J by 3 bases, with 7 bases of the junction left unmatched. CDR3 sequence (DNA): TGTGCCTGGAGAAACCTGGGGAGGGACACCGGGGAGCTGTTTTTT. This translates into CAWRNLGRDTGELFF.

The J gene is TRBJ1-5, the V gene TRBV18; no reliable D call. CDR3 length: 13 residues. In germline, CDR1 is KGHSH, CDR2 LQKENI. V was trimmed by 3 bases and J by 7 bases, leaving 10 bases between them. DNA for the CDR3: TGTGCCAGCTCACCTTCCGGGAAACAGCCCCAGCATTTT. The encoded protein is CASSPSGKQPQHF.